A selection of T cell receptor beta chains follows, all from one sample in a study of beta chain features in type 1 diabetes. Sequenced by immunoSEQ multiplex PCR; TCRdb stores in-frame clones only, minus some. The sample holds over 150,000 clones, 13% seen once. The source material was central memory CD4+ T cells from blood. Source of these receptors: a woman younger than 30 in good health. CDR3s include the opening cysteine and the closing phenylalanine or tryptophan. A D gene is named only where the DNA matches it firmly. For some rows the clone size is stated as once, few or many, or as a class when expanded; others skip it.

J gene	D gene	CDR3 length	V gene	clone size	CDR3 DNA	CDR3 protein
TRBJ1-1	.	12	TRBV18	.	TGTGCCAGCTCACCAGCAGGGGTTGAAGCTTTCTTT	CASSPAGVEAFF
TRBJ2-1	TRBD1	14	TRBV5-1	few	TGCGCCAGCAGCTTAGGGACAGGGGCGGGTGAGCAGTTCTTC	CASSLGTGAGEQFF
TRBJ2-1	TRBD2	14	TRBV29-1	.	TGCAGCGTGAGGACGGGCGGACTAGCCGGTGAGCAGTTCTTC	CSVRTGGLAGEQFF
TRBJ1-2	TRBD1	15	TRBV14	few	TGTGCCAGCAGCCAAGCGCTGTACAGGGGGGATGGCTACACCTTC	CASSQALYRGDGYTF
TRBJ2-3	TRBD1	13	TRBV28	.	TGTGCCACCTGGACAGGGAGGACAGATACGCAGTATTTT	CATWTGRTDTQYF
TRBJ1-1	.	11	TRBV20-1	.	TGCAGTGCTAGACCAAACACTGAAGCTTTCTTT	CSARPNTEAFF
TRBJ2-7	TRBD1	15	TRBV27	few	TGTGCCAGCAGTCCCCGGACAGGGGCGTTCTACGAGCAGTACTTC	CASSPRTGAFYEQYF
TRBJ1-1	.	11	TRBV5-5	few	TGTGCCAGCGGACTCCGATGGGAAGCTTTCTTT	CASGLRWEAFF
TRBJ2-5	.	18	TRBV9	few	TGTGCCAGCAGCTCCCCGGGGGAGGGAGGGGGGGGCGAAGAGACCCAGTACTTC	CASSSPGEGGGGEETQYF
TRBJ2-1	TRBD2	13	TRBV4-2	few	TGTGCCAGCAGCCAACGGGAGGCCAATGAGCAGTTCTTC	CASSQREANEQFF
TRBJ2-3	TRBD2	14	TRBV6-5	.	TGTGCCAGCAGCCCTAGCGGAAGGGTAGATACGCAGTATTTT	CASSPSGRVDTQYF
TRBJ2-1	TRBD1	13	TRBV10-3	few	TGTGCCATCAGGACAGGGTCTGCCAATGAGCAGTTCTTC	CAIRTGSANEQFF
TRBJ2-6	.	14	TRBV19	few	TGTGCCAGTAGACGATCAGGTGGGGCCAACGTCCTGACTTTC	CASRRSGGANVLTF
TRBJ1-2	TRBD1	14	TRBV19	.	TGTGCCAGTAGTTGGACAGGGGCCACCTATGGCTACACCTTC	CASSWTGATYGYTF
TRBJ2-4	.	16	TRBV5-6	.	TGTGCCAGCAGCGGGGACTCCTTCCTAGCCAAAAACATTCAGTACTTC	CASSGDSFLAKNIQYF
TRBJ2-7	.	13	TRBV10-2	.	TGCGCCAGCACCCCACGACTAGTAGCCGAGCAGTACTTC	CASTPRLVAEQYF
TRBJ2-2	.	14	TRBV19	.	TGTGCCAGTAGTAAGACGGGTAACACCGGGGAGCTGTTTTTT	CASSKTGNTGELFF
TRBJ2-7	.	13	TRBV7-3	few	TGTGCCAGCAGCACCCAAACAGGGAACGAGCAGTACTTC	CASSTQTGNEQYF
TRBJ1-5	.	14	TRBV5-4	.	TGTGCCAGCAGCTTGGAGGGGGGGGATCAGCCCCAGCATTTT	CASSLEGGDQPQHF
TRBJ2-7	.	13	TRBV11-2	.	TGTGCCAGCAGCAAGTTTCCCGGCTACGAGCAGTACTTC	CASSKFPGYEQYF
TRBJ1-5	TRBD1	14	TRBV7-9	few	TGTGCCAGCAGCTTCCGGACAGGGGATCAGCCCCAGCATTTT	CASSFRTGDQPQHF
TRBJ2-1	TRBD1	13	TRBV7-2	.	TGTGCCAGCAGCCGAGGGGACAGGGGTCGGCAGTTCTTC	CASSRGDRGRQFF
TRBJ2-1	TRBD1	13	TRBV7-2	few	TGTGCCAGCAGCTTGGGACAGTCTAATGAGCAGTTCTTC	CASSLGQSNEQFF
TRBJ2-5	TRBD1	11	TRBV23-1	.	TGCGCCAGCAGGGACAGGGAGACCCAGTACTTC	CASRDRETQYF
TRBJ1-5	.	13	TRBV18	few	TGTGCCAGCTCCGGGGGTTCCGCGCAGCCCCAGCATTTT	CASSGGSAQPQHF
TRBJ1-1	.	14	TRBV19	few	TGTGCCAGTAGTGGAGGCCGAACGAACACTGAAGCTTTCTTT	CASSGGRTNTEAFF
TRBJ1-5	.	15	TRBV21-1	.	TGTGCCAGCCCACCGGGTGCCTCTCGCTATCAGCCCCAGCATTTT	CASPPGASRYQPQHF
TRBJ2-3	TRBD2	16	TRBV7-2	.	TGTGCCAGCAGCTCCGGACTAGCGGGAGGAACAGATACGCAGTATTTT	CASSSGLAGGTDTQYF
TRBJ1-1	.	13	TRBV19	.	TGTGCCAGTAGCGTCGACCGGCGGACTGAAGCTTTCTTT	CASSVDRRTEAFF
TRBJ2-2	.	15	TRBV7-2	few	TGTGCCAGCAGCTTAGGGACGGGAAACACCGGGGAGCTGTTTTTT	CASSLGTGNTGELFF
TRBJ1-2	.	14	TRBV2	few	TGTGCCAGCAGCCGCCTCAGGGGAAACTATGGCTACACCTTC	CASSRLRGNYGYTF
TRBJ1-1	.	14	TRBV30	.	TGTGCCTGGAGTGTCGGTCATATGAACACTGAAGCTTTCTTT	CAWSVGHMNTEAFF
TRBJ2-7	TRBD2	15	TRBV10-3	.	TGTGCCATCAGTGGAGGGACTAGCGGGAGGTACGAGCAGTACTTC	CAISGGTSGRYEQYF
TRBJ2-1	.	10	TRBV20-1	.	TGCAGTGCTGCTCAAATCGGGCAGTTCTTC	CSAAQIGQFF
TRBJ2-7	.	14	TRBV18	.	TGTGCCAGCTCACCGGGAACGGGAGAGGTCGAGCAGTACTTC	CASSPGTGEVEQYF
TRBJ2-5	TRBD1	13	TRBV27	.	TGTGCCAGCAGTCCAGGGGACAGACAGACCCAGTACTTC	CASSPGDRQTQYF
TRBJ2-3	TRBD2	16	TRBV9	.	TGTGCCAGCAGCCCCAGGCGGGAGCAAGACACAGATACGCAGTATTTT	CASSPRREQDTDTQYF
TRBJ2-1	.	12	TRBV5-6	few	TGTGCCAGCAGCTTCTATCACAATGAGCAGTTCTTC	CASSFYHNEQFF